One sample yielded the 23 T cell receptor beta chains listed below, sequenced in a study of technical replicates of blood from several donors. Sequencing was performed with immunoSEQ multiplex PCR; in TCRdb, only in-frame clones are kept and a portion is missing. The table has about 60,000 clones, about 92% seen once; the top ten hold 4.3%. The sample taken for sequencing was PBMCs. All receptors come from a human donor in good health. Some clones in this sample may be carry-over from other donors' samples.

V is TRBV5-6 and J is TRBJ1-1, with no clear D. The CDR3 runs 13 residues. The germline V gene encodes CDR1 SGHDT and CDR2 YYEEEE. The V end lost 0 bases, the J end lost 4 bases, and 7 bases lay between the germline ends. The CDR3 region has the DNA TGTGCCAGCAGCTTGGCCGGGAGCACTGAAGCTTTCTTT. It encodes CASSLAGSTEAFF.

The gene calls are TRBV9 and TRBJ1-3; D is undetermined. CDR3 length: 15 amino acids. V was trimmed by 0 bases and J by 0 bases, leaving 7 bases between them. Germline CDR1 reads SGDLS; CDR2 reads YYNGEE. DNA of the CDR3: TGTGCCAGCAGCGTAGATTACAGCTCTGGAAACACCATATATTTT. Translated, it gives CASSVDYSSGNTIYF.

The chain combines TRBV9 with TRBJ2-7, with a possible D match to TRBD2 (5 bases). Germline V gene sequence: CDR1 SGDLS, CDR2 YYNGEE. The CDR3 is 13 residues long. V shed 0 bases and J shed 6 bases, with 10 bases lying between them. CDR3 bases: TGTGCCAGCAGCGTAGACCCGGGATTCGAGCAGTACTTC. The encoded protein is CASSVDPGFEQYF.

V usage is TRBV7-2 and J usage is TRBJ1-1, with 8 bases that match TRBD1. J lost 3 bases, V lost 1 base, and 4 bases had no gene match. The CDR3 loop spans 15 amino acids. Germline assignment: CDR1 SGHTA and CDR2 FQGNSA. Here the CDR3 DNA reads TGTGCCAGCAGCTTAGTGACAGGGGTGCACACTGAAGCTTTCTTT. Amino acids: CASSLVTGVHTEAFF. The full variable domain, its missing parts supplied by reference TRBV7-2 and TRBJ1-1, is GAGVSQSPSNKVTEKGKDVELRCDPISGHTALYWYRQSLGQGLEFLIYFQGNSAPDKSGLPSDRFSAERTGGSVSTLTIQRTQQEDSAVYLCASSLVTGVHTEAFFGQGTRLTVV.

DNA of the CDR3: TGTGCCAGCAGCAATCCCCCCGGAGGGAACACTGAAGCTTTCTTT. As protein: CASSNPPGGNTEAFF. The V gene is TRBV6-1, the J gene TRBJ1-1; D gene uncertain. Germline V lookup: CDR1 MNHNS, CDR2 SASEGT. V gave up 6 bases and J gave up 1 base, with 15 bases separating them. The CDR3 runs to 15 residues.

The chain employs TRBV7-2 and TRBJ2-1, with 8 bases lining up with TRBD2. The V and J ends lost 2 bases and 7 bases, in that order; junction bases with no gene match: 13. Germline V gene data show CDR1 as SGHTA and CDR2 as FQGNSA. The CDR3 runs to 17 residues. The CDR3 region is CASSLLGGVAGGNEQFF. CDR3 DNA: TGTGCCAGCAGCTTATTGGGGGGTGTGGCGGGAGGTAATGAGCAGTTCTTC.

This chain connects TRBV2 to TRBJ1-1, with TRBD1 as a possible D gene (5 bases). This CDR3 comprises 15 residues. With 7 bases removed from V and 0 bases from J, the gap between germline ends came to 15 bases. Germline V lookup: CDR1 SNHLY, CDR2 FYNNEI. For the CDR3, the DNA is TGTGCCAGCACCTTGGGGCACAGTTTGAACACTGAAGCTTTCTTT. It specifies CASTLGHSLNTEAFF. The whole variable domain, remainder taken from reference TRBV2 and TRBJ1-1, is EPEVTQTPSHQVTQMGQEVILRCVPISNHLYFYWYRQILGQKVEFLVSFYNNEISEKSEIFDDQFSVERPDGSNFTLKIRSTKLEDSAMYFCASTLGHSLNTEAFFGQGTRLTVV.

This chain uses TRBV7-9 with TRBJ1-6; maybe TRBD1 (5 bases). The germline CDR1 and CDR2 sequences are SEHNR and FQNEAQ (reference sequence). The V end lost 5 bases, the J end lost 0 bases, and 11 bases lay between the germline ends. The CDR3 length is 16 residues. CDR3 in DNA: TGTGCCAGCAGCACCGGACACCGCTCCTATAATTCACCCCTCCACTTT. It yields the protein CASSTGHRSYNSPLHF.

V gene TRBV6-6 combines with J gene TRBJ1-6; D is possibly TRBD1 (6 bases). The V end was cut by 0 bases, the J end by 9 bases, with 12 bases between. Germline V lookup: CDR1 MNHNY, CDR2 SVGAGI (reference sequence). The CDR3 is 15 residues long. This CDR3 is CASSYSGTPTSPLHF. The CDR3 nucleotides read TGTGCCAGCAGTTACTCAGGGACACCAACTTCACCCCTCCACTTT.

This sequence joins TRBV6-5 and TRBJ1-2, with D possibly being TRBD1 (5 bases). In germline, CDR1 is MNHEY, CDR2 SVGAGI. The CDR3 is made up of 15 amino acids. Trimming removed 1 base at V and 5 bases at J, with 14 bases between. CDR3 coding DNA: TGTGCCAGCAGTTACTGGGCAGGGCGACGGTATGGCTACACCTTC. Encoded protein: CASSYWAGRRYGYTF.

V and J are TRBV2 and TRBJ2-7; 9 bases line up with TRBD2. Germline V lookup: CDR1 SNHLY, CDR2 FYNNEI. The CDR3 has 18 residues. V was pared by 6 bases and J by 2 bases, with 17 bases of the junction left unmatched. Written as DNA, the CDR3 is TGTGCCAGCAGCCTCCGGGACGTAGGTAGCGGGGGAGCCTACGAGCAGTACTTC. This sequence encodes CASSLRDVGSGGAYEQYF.

J is TRBJ1-4 and V is TRBV9; D possibly corresponds to TRBD1 (6 bases). V lost 1 base, J lost 8 bases, and 15 bases lay in between. Germline CDR1 reads SGDLS; CDR2 reads YYNGEE. CDR3 length: 15 amino acids. The CDR3 protein is CASSVNAGVEEKLFF. The CDR3 DNA reads as TGTGCCAGCAGCGTAAACGCAGGGGTCGAGGAAAAACTGTTTTTT.

CDR3 sequence (DNA): TGTGCCAGCAGCGCTAGCGGGAGGTATTCCTACGAGCAGTACTTC. As protein: CASSASGRYSYEQYF. The chain recombines TRBV9 with TRBJ2-7; 11 bases align to TRBD2. Unmatched junction bases numbered 3, after V lost 3 bases and J lost 1 base. Germline V CDR1 and CDR2: SGDLS, YYNGEE. The CDR3 is made up of 15 amino acids.

The chain has TRBV13 and TRBJ2-5, with D maybe TRBD2 (6 bases). Germline V gene lookup returns CDR1 PRHDT and CDR2 FYEKMQ (reference sequence). CDR3 length equals 15 residues. Trimming pared 0 bases from V and 5 bases from J, leaving 13 bases between. The CDR3 here is CASSLGGLPRETQYF. The DNA of the CDR3 is TGTGCCAGCAGCTTAGGCGGACTACCTCGGGAGACCCAGTACTTC.

The genes are TRBV5-1 and TRBJ1-6; D is ambiguous. The germline V and J ends were trimmed by 0 bases and 7 bases, with 11 bases remaining between them. CDR1 is SGHRS and CDR2 is YFSETQ in the germline V gene. The CDR3 totals 15 residues. The CDR3 sequence: CASSLERGSNSPLHF. The CDR3 DNA sequence: TGCGCCAGCAGCTTGGAGAGAGGGTCGAATTCACCCCTCCACTTT.

A single count supports this clone. The chain uses TRBV7-2 and TRBJ2-5, with 10 bases fitting TRBD2. This CDR3 region has 17 residues. Germline CDR1 reads SGHTA; CDR2 reads FQGNSA. V was clipped by 2 bases and J by 2 bases; unmatched bases: 8. The CDR3 sequence: CASSLSAGGLGQETQYF. The DNA for the CDR3 is TGTGCCAGCAGCTTATCAGCGGGGGGGCTGGGGCAAGAGACCCAGTACTTC.

The chain couples TRBV7-2 to TRBJ2-2; 7 nucleotides align to TRBD1. The CDR3 runs 15 residues. Germline V gene data show CDR1 as SGHTA and CDR2 as FQGNSA. J was trimmed by 0 bases and V by 6 bases; bases with no gene match: 4. The CDR3 loop is CASRRDSANTGELFF. The CDR3 DNA is TGTGCCAGCAGGAGGGACAGTGCGAACACCGGGGAGCTGTTTTTT.

V and J are TRBV7-9 and TRBJ2-7; TRBD1 agrees at 12 bases. Germline CDR1 and CDR2: SEHNR and FQNEAQ (reference sequence). The CDR3 is 14 residues long. V was clipped by 4 bases and J by 4 bases; unmatched bases: 2. The CDR3 sequence is CASSWGQGAYEQYF. The DNA of the CDR3 is TGTGCCAGCAGCTGGGGACAGGGGGCTTACGAGCAGTACTTC.

The chain uses TRBV7-2 and TRBJ2-7, with TRBD1 identical over 7 bases. Per the germline V gene, CDR1 is SGHTA and CDR2 is FQGNSA. V trimming: 5 bases; J trimming: 6 bases; junction bases outside the gene matches: 16. The CDR3 sequence is 16 residues long. The CDR3 loop reads CASSPNVPGQLSEQYF. The CDR3 DNA reads as TGTGCCAGCAGCCCTAACGTTCCGGGACAGTTGAGCGAGCAGTACTTC.

The chain couples TRBV5-6 to TRBJ2-5; D unresolved. Trimming cost V 1 base and J 4 bases, with 8 bases left between them. Germline V gene data show CDR1 as SGHDT and CDR2 as YYEEEE. The CDR3 totals 13 residues. CDR3 in DNA: TGTGCCAGCAGCTTGATAGAGCGAGAGACCCAGTACTTC. This codes for CASSLIERETQYF.

The sample holds one count of this clone. This chain joins TRBV6-5 and TRBJ1-6; D may be TRBD1 (5 bases). Germline-derived CDR1 and CDR2 are MNHEY and SVGAGI. V lost 6 bases, J lost 7 bases, and 13 bases lay in between. This CDR3 spans 14 amino acids. The CDR3 sequence is CASRQDRGNSPLHF. The CDR3, as DNA: TGTGCCAGCAGACAAGACAGAGGCAATTCACCCCTCCACTTT.

The rearrangement joins TRBV7-8 to TRBJ2-7, with no clear D. There are 11 residues in the CDR3. Germline assignment: CDR1 SGHVS and CDR2 FQNEAQ. Trimming took 7 bases from V and 2 from J, leaving 6 bases between them. The CDR3 region is CASTNTYEQYF. The DNA of the CDR3 is TGTGCCAGCACCAACACCTACGAGCAGTACTTC.

The rearrangement links TRBV30 to TRBJ2-1; D not certain. CDR3 size: 10 residues. CDR1 GTSNPN and CDR2 SVGIG come from the germline V gene (reference sequence). Trimming took 1 base from V and 9 from J, leaving 4 bases between them. Here the CDR3 DNA reads TGTGCCTGGAGTGAAGCTGAGCAGTTCTTC. Encoded protein: CAWSEAEQFF. The full variable domain, with the rest looked up from reference TRBV30 and TRBJ2-1, is SQTIHQWPATLVQPVGSPLSLECTVEGTSNPNLYWYRQAAGRGLQLLFYSVGIGQISSEVPQNLSASRPQDRQFILSSKKLLLSDSGFYLCAWSEAEQFFGPGTRLTVL.